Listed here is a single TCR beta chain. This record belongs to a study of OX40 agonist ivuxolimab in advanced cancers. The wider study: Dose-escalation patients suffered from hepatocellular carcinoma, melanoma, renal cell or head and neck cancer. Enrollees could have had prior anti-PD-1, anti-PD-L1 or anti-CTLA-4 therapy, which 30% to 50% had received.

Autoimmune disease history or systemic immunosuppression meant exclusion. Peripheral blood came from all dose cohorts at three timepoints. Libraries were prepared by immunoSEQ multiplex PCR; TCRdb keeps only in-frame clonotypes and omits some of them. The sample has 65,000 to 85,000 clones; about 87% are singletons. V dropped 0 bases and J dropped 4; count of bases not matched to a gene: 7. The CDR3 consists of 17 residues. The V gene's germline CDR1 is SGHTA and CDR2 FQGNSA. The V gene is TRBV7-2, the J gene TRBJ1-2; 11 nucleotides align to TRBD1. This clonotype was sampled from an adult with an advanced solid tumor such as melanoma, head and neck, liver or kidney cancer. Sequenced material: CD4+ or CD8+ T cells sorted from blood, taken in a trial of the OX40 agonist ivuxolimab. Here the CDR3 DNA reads TGTGCCAGCAGCTTAGCTCCGGGACAGGGGGGGAGCTATGGCTACACCTTC. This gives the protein CASSLAPGQGGSYGYTF.